Below are 11 T cell receptor beta chains sequenced from a single sample in a study of cytomegalovirus exposure and HLA in healthy donors. PCR employed 60 Vbeta and 13 Jbeta primers. Data came from immunoSEQ multiplex PCR; TCRdb stores just in-frame clones and leaves some out. The sample carries under 300,000 clones, more than 80% recorded once. Sequences were obtained from PBMCs. Receptor source: a middle-aged man in good health and CMV-seropositive.

V and J are TRBV7-2 and TRBJ1-1; 9 bases map to TRBD1. This CDR3 has 17 residues. Per germline, CDR1 SGHTA and CDR2 FQGNSA. J lost 2 bases, V lost 4 bases, and 11 bases had no gene match. The CDR3, as DNA: TGTGCCAGCAGCTGGACCGGGACAGGGAACCTCAACACTGAAGCTTTCTTT. Translation: CASSWTGTGNLNTEAFF.

The rearrangement links TRBV29-1 to TRBJ2-5; tentatively, D is TRBD1 (7 bases). V lost 4 bases to trimming and J lost 11 bases, with 23 bases between them. CDR3 length equals 14 residues. Germline loops: CDR1 SQVTM, CDR2 ANQGSEA. CDR3 region: CSVGRDRLSYEQYF. Here the CDR3 DNA reads TGCAGCGTTGGGCGGGACAGACTCTCCTATGAGCAGTACTTC.

The V gene is TRBV5-1, the J gene TRBJ1-4; D gene ambiguous. This CDR3 has 16 amino acids. The V end was cut by 3 bases, the J end by 3 bases, with 15 bases between. Germline assignment: CDR1 SGHRS and CDR2 YFSETQ. CDR3 region: CASSWGVGGPNEKLFF. The CDR3 DNA sequence: TGCGCCAGCAGCTGGGGAGTTGGAGGGCCTAATGAAAAACTGTTTTTT.

This clone is a singleton in its sample. This sequence joins TRBV7-2 and TRBJ1-1, with TRBD1 matching over 8 bases. Germline V gene sequence: CDR1 SGHTA, CDR2 FQGNSA. The CDR3 is 15 residues long. Trimming removed 1 base from V and 1 base from J; junction bases left unmatched: 2. The CDR3 reads CASSLGGTGNTEAFF. CDR3 in DNA: TGTGCCAGCAGCTTAGGGGGGACAGGGAACACTGAAGCTTTCTTT.

The genes are TRBV11-2 and TRBJ1-4, with a possible D match to TRBD1 (5 bases). CDR1 is SGHAT and CDR2 is FQNNGV in the germline V gene. V was trimmed by 1 base and J by 8 bases, leaving 11 bases between them. This CDR3 is 14 amino acids long. The CDR3 reads CASSLGQGWEKLFF. CDR3 nucleotides: TGTGCCAGCAGCTTAGGGCAGGGTTGGGAAAAACTGTTTTTT. The variable domain in full, with the rest retrieved from reference TRBV11-2 and TRBJ1-4, is EAGVAQSPRYKIIEKRQSVAFWCNPISGHATLYWYQQILGQGPKLLIQFQNNGVVDDSQLPKDRFSAERLKGVDSTLKIQPAKLEDSAVYLCASSLGQGWEKLFFGSGTQLSVL.

This clone was counted a single time. This chain uses TRBV5-4 with TRBJ2-7; possible D gene TRBD1, 5 bases. Trimming left V 1 base short and J 5 bases short, with 10 bases between. Per germline, CDR1 SGHNT and CDR2 YYREEE (reference sequence). This CDR3 region has 13 residues. The CDR3 sequence: CASSLTRAHEQYF. The CDR3 DNA is TGTGCCAGCAGCTTGACCAGGGCCCACGAGCAGTACTTC.

The J gene is TRBJ2-2, the V gene TRBV7-3; 8 nucleotides match TRBD2. This CDR3 spans 15 amino acids. CDR1 and CDR2 (germline): SGHTA, FQGTGA. The junction had 6 bases not matched to a gene; V was cut back by 5 bases and J by 4 bases. CDR3: CASSDQAGATGELFF. Written as DNA, the CDR3 is TGTGCCAGCAGCGACCAAGCGGGAGCCACCGGGGAGCTGTTTTTT.

In this sample, this clone turned up once. V usage is TRBV27 and J usage is TRBJ2-7, with D possibly being TRBD1 (6 bases). Between the trimmed V and J ends, which lost 8 bases and 2 bases, there was a span of 19 bases. The CDR3 has 15 residues. CDR1 is MNHEY, CDR2 SMNVEV, per germline (reference sequence). In DNA form, the CDR3 reads TGTGCCAGCTGGACAGTACTGAAAGACCCCTACGAGCAGTACTTC. It encodes CASWTVLKDPYEQYF.

The chain recombines TRBV5-1 with TRBJ2-7; 10 bases align to TRBD2. The CDR3 is 15 amino acids. V lost 4 bases to trimming and J lost 0 bases; unmatched junction nucleotides: 4. Germline lookup yields CDR1 SGHRS and CDR2 YFSETQ. In DNA, the CDR3 is TGCGCCAGCAGCCTCGGACTAGCGGTCTCCTACGAGCAGTACTTC. Its translation is CASSLGLAVSYEQYF.

The gene calls are TRBV7-9 and TRBJ2-7; 7 positions match TRBD2. The CDR3 sequence is 17 residues long. J lost 5 bases, V lost 0 bases, and 13 bases had no gene match. Germline V gives CDR1 SEHNR, CDR2 FQNEAQ (reference sequence). This chain's CDR3 is CASSLALAETPWDEQYF. CDR3 DNA: TGTGCCAGCAGCTTAGCCCTAGCGGAGACCCCCTGGGACGAGCAGTACTTC.

The chain couples TRBV2 to TRBJ1-2; maybe TRBD1 (5 bases). CDR1 SNHLY and CDR2 FYNNEI come from the germline V gene. Trimming took 4 bases from V and 6 from J, leaving 12 bases between them. This CDR3 has 13 amino acids. DNA for the CDR3: TGTGCCAGCAGTGGCAGGGCCGGCGATGGCTACACCTTC. Amino acid sequence: CASSGRAGDGYTF. Full variable domain (rest looked up from reference TRBV2 and TRBJ1-2): EPEVTQTPSHQVTQMGQEVILRCVPISNHLYFYWYRQILGQKVEFLVSFYNNEISEKSEIFDDQFSVERPDGSNFTLKIRSTKLEDSAMYFCASSGRAGDGYTFGSGTRLTVV.